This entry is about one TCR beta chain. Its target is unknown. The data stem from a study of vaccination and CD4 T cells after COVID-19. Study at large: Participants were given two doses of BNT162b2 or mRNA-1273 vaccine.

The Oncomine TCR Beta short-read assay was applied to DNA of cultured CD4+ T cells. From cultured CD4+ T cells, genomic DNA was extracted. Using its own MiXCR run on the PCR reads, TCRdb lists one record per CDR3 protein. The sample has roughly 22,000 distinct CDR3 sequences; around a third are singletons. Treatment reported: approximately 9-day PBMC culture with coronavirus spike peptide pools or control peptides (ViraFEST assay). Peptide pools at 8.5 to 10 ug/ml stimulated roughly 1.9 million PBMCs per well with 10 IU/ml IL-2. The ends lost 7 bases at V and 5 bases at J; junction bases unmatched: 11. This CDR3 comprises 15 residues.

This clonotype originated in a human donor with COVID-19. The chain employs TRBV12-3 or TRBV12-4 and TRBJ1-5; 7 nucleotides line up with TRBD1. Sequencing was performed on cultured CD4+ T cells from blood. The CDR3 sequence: CASNYNRGQYQPQHF. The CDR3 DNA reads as TGTGCCAGCAATTACAACAGGGGACAATATCAGCCCCAGCATTTT.